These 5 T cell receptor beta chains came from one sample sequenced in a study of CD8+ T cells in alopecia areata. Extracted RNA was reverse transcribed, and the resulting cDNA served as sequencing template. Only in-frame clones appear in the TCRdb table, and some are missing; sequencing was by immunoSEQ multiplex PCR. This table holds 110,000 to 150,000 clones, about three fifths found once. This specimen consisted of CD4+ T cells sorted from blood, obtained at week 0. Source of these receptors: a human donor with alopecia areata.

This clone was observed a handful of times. CDR3 sequence: CASSFGGRNQPQHF. CDR3 bases: TGTGCCAGCAGCTTCGGGGGTAGGAATCAGCCCCAGCATTTT. The chain uses TRBV7-9 and TRBJ1-5; maybe TRBD1 (5 bases). CDR1 and CDR2 (germline): SEHNR, FQNEAQ (reference sequence). The CDR3 covers 14 residues. The V and J ends lost 3 bases and 4 bases respectively, with 10 bases between them.

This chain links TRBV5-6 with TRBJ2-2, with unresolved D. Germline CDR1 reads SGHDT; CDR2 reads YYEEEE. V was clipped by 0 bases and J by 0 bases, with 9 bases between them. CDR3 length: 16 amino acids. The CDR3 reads CASSLGPSPNTGELFF. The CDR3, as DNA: TGTGCCAGCAGCTTGGGGCCCAGCCCGAACACCGGGGAGCTGTTTTTT.

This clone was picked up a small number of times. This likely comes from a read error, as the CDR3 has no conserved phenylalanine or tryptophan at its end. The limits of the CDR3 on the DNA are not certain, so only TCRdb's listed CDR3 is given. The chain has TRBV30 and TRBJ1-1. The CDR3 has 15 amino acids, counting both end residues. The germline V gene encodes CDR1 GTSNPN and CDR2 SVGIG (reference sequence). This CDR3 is CAWTPGGSYVGWAGV.

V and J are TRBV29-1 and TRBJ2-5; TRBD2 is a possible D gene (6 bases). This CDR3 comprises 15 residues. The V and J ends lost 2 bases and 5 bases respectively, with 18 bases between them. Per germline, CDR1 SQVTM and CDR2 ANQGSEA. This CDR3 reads CSVEIAQGRGETQYF. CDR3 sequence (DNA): TGCAGCGTTGAAATCGCGCAGGGTCGGGGGGAGACCCAGTACTTC.

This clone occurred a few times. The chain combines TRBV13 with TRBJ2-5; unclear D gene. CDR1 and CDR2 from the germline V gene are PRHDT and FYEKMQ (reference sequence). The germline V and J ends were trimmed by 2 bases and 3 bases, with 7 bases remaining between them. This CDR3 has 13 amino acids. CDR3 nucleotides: TGTGCCAGCAGCTTAAAGTCGAAAGAGACCCAGTACTTC. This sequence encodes CASSLKSKETQYF.